What follows are 20 T cell receptor beta chains derived from one specimen sequenced in a study of blood T cell repertoires in COVID-19. Profiling relied on immunoSEQ multiplex PCR, and the TCRdb table lists in-frame clones only, not all of them. The data show 56,000 or so clones, more than 70% seen once. Source material: peripheral blood. These receptors all stem from a human donor in a cohort sampled during active COVID-19.

The chain carries TRBV10-3 and TRBJ1-1, with D unclear. With 2 bases removed from V and 0 bases from J, the gap between germline ends came to 10 bases. The germline CDR1 and CDR2 sequences are ENHRY and SYGVKD. The CDR3 runs 15 residues. The CDR3 protein is CAISERAGVNTEAFF. The DNA for the CDR3 is TGTGCCATCAGTGAGCGAGCCGGGGTGAACACTGAAGCTTTCTTT.

This chain links TRBV7-2 with TRBJ2-7; the D gene is possibly TRBD1 (5 bases). V was cut by 3 bases and J by 2 bases, with 11 bases left in between. This CDR3 spans 14 amino acids. The germline V gene encodes CDR1 SGHTA and CDR2 FQGNSA. CDR3 residues: CASSFGAETYEQYF. The CDR3 bases are TGTGCCAGCAGCTTTGGGGCGGAGACCTACGAGCAGTACTTC. Full variable domain (outside the CDR3, taken from reference TRBV7-2 and TRBJ2-7): GAGVSQSPSNKVTEKGKDVELRCDPISGHTALYWYRQSLGQGLEFLIYFQGNSAPDKSGLPSDRFSAERTGGSVSTLTIQRTQQEDSAVYLCASSFGAETYEQYFGPGTRLTVT.

The rearrangement joins TRBV2 to TRBJ2-2; D is perhaps TRBD1 (6 bases). V lost 6 bases and J 2 bases, leaving 16 bases between the germline ends. Germline lookup yields CDR1 SNHLY and CDR2 FYNNEI. This CDR3 is 16 amino acids long. The CDR3 nucleotides are TGTGCCAGCAGGGGGGCTTGGGGGAGAAACACCGGGGAGCTGTTTTTT. The encoded protein is CASRGAWGRNTGELFF.

The V call is TRBV23-1, the J call TRBJ1-5, with TRBD1 as a possible D gene (5 bases). TRBV23-1 has ORF status, its function being uncertain. The CDR3 totals 21 residues. The germline V and J ends were trimmed by 0 bases and 5 bases, with 29 bases remaining between them. This chain's CDR3 is CASSQSTVKNESRVDDQPQHF. The CDR3 nucleotides read TGCGCCAGCAGTCAATCGACCGTAAAAAATGAGTCCAGGGTCGACGATCAGCCCCAGCATTTT.

The chain links TRBV30 to TRBJ1-2, with no clear D. The CDR3 has 13 residues. V dropped 0 bases and J dropped 7 bases, with 12 bases sitting between them. CDR1 is GTSNPN and CDR2 is SVGIG in the germline V gene (reference sequence). CDR3 sequence (DNA): TGTGCCTGGAGTGTGGCAGGTGCGACTGGCTACACCTTC. It encodes CAWSVAGATGYTF. The full variable domain, completed using reference TRBV30 and TRBJ1-2, is SQTIHQWPATLVQPVGSPLSLECTVEGTSNPNLYWYRQAAGRGLQLLFYSVGIGQISSEVPQNLSASRPQDRQFILSSKKLLLSDSGFYLCAWSVAGATGYTFGSGTRLTVV.

The chain joins TRBV10-1 to TRBJ1-1, with D uncertain. CDR1 and CDR2 (germline): WNHNN, SYGVQD (reference sequence). This CDR3 contains 14 residues. The germline V and J ends were trimmed by 3 bases and 4 bases, with 12 bases remaining between them. The CDR3, as DNA: TGCGCCAGCAGTGACGGGAACTCGGGCACTGAAGCTTTCTTT. This gives the protein CASSDGNSGTEAFF.

The chain uses TRBV7-3 and TRBJ2-4, with 9 bases identical to TRBD1. V shed 5 bases and J 7 bases; nucleotides not matched to a gene: 3. The CDR3 runs to 13 residues. Germline loops: CDR1 SGHTA, CDR2 FQGTGA. CDR3 DNA: TGTGCCAGCAGCCAGACAGGGGGGAACATTCAGTACTTC. It encodes CASSQTGGNIQYF.

V and J are TRBV10-3 and TRBJ2-1; 11 bases agree with TRBD2. With V trimmed by 3 bases and J by 8 bases, 9 bases remained unmatched. CDR1 is ENHRY, CDR2 SYGVKD, per germline. The CDR3 contains 16 residues. The CDR3 bases are TGTGCCATCAGTGACTTAGCGGGGGGGAAGGGTCATGAGCAGTTCTTC. This translates into CAISDLAGGKGHEQFF.

V and J are TRBV6-5 and TRBJ1-2; 7 bases agree with TRBD1. The CDR3 has 14 residues. Germline trimming cut 2 bases from V and 7 bases from J; bases unmatched to any gene: 7. Germline assignment: CDR1 MNHEY and CDR2 SVGAGI. The CDR3 loop is CASSYPQGKGGYTF. As DNA, the CDR3 is TGTGCCAGCAGTTACCCACAGGGGAAGGGTGGCTACACCTTC.

CDR3 sequence (DNA): TGTGCCAGCAGCGTAGGGGACAGGGCTTCTAATGAAAAACTGTTTTTT. This codes for CASSVGDRASNEKLFF. The chain recombines TRBV9 with TRBJ1-4; 9 nucleotides match TRBD1. The length of the CDR3 is 16 residues. CDR1 and CDR2 from the germline V gene are SGDLS and YYNGEE. Germline trimming cut 0 bases from V and 3 bases from J; bases unmatched to any gene: 3.

The chain employs TRBV5-4 and TRBJ2-7, with a tentative D call TRBD2 (5 bases). Looked up from germline, CDR1 is SGHNT and CDR2 is YYREEE (reference sequence). V shed 1 base and J shed 3 bases, with 14 bases lying between them. The CDR3 extends over 15 amino acids. The CDR3 sequence is CASSLSGVGHYEQYF. As DNA, the CDR3 is TGTGCCAGCAGCTTGAGCGGTGTCGGGCACTACGAGCAGTACTTC.

The genes are TRBV3-1 (or the pseudogene TRBV3-2) and TRBJ2-5, with 10 bases identical to TRBD2. V shed 4 bases and J 4 bases; nucleotides not matched to a gene: 6. The CDR3 runs 15 residues. Germline assignment: CDR1 LGHDT and CDR2 YNNKEL (reference sequence). CDR3 nucleotides: TGTGCCAGCAGCCCGCTAGCGGGGGTGGTAGAGACCCAGTACTTC. Encoded protein: CASSPLAGVVETQYF.

CDR3 in DNA: TGTGCCAGCAGCTACCGGGACAATCGTCTCTACGAGCAGTACTTC. Translating it yields CASSYRDNRLYEQYF. The rearrangement links TRBV5-8 to TRBJ2-7; the D gene is possibly TRBD1 (6 bases). V was shortened by 3 bases and J by 3 bases, with 16 bases between the two germline ends. Germline CDR1 and CDR2: SGHTS and YDEGEE. CDR3 length: 15 amino acids.

The chain is built from TRBV7-2 and TRBJ1-6, with D maybe TRBD1 (6 bases). This CDR3 contains 17 residues. CDR1 and CDR2 from the germline V gene are SGHTA and FQGNSA. Between the trimmed V and J ends, which lost 6 bases and 2 bases, there was a span of 17 bases. Here the CDR3 reads CASRGFLGDTYNSPLHF. The CDR3 bases are TGTGCCAGCAGGGGGTTTCTCGGGGACACCTATAATTCACCCCTCCACTTT. Supplemented by reference TRBV7-2 and TRBJ1-6, the full variable domain reads GAGVSQSPSNKVTEKGKDVELRCDPISGHTALYWYRQSLGQGLEFLIYFQGNSAPDKSGLPSDRFSAERTGGSVSTLTIQRTQQEDSAVYLCASRGFLGDTYNSPLHFGNGTRLTVT.

The CDR3 region has the DNA TGCGCCAGCAGTCCTAGCGGTTTTCCTTCGGGTGAGCAGTTCTTC. The encoded protein is CASSPSGFPSGEQFF. The rearrangement joins TRBV10-1 to TRBJ2-1; 7 nucleotides line up with TRBD2. The V gene's germline CDR1 is WNHNN and CDR2 SYGVQD (reference sequence). This CDR3 has 15 residues. After removal of 5 bases from V and 9 bases from J, the junction contained 13 bases not matched to a gene.

This chain uses TRBV20-1 with TRBJ2-2; weak D call: TRBD1 (5 bases). This CDR3 is 14 amino acids long. Trimming removed 3 bases at V and 5 bases at J, with 13 bases between. Germline V gene data show CDR1 as DFQATT and CDR2 as SNEGSKA (reference sequence). The CDR3: CSASPHGQTGELFF. CDR3 DNA sequence: TGCAGTGCTAGTCCCCACGGACAAACCGGGGAGCTGTTTTTT.

The rearrangement links TRBV19 to TRBJ1-1, with TRBD1 matching over 8 bases. This CDR3 has 15 residues. The V gene's germline CDR1 is LNHDA and CDR2 SQIVND (reference sequence). Trimming removed 1 base from V and 5 bases from J; junction bases left unmatched: 6. The CDR3 is CASSIAVTGATEAFF. In nucleotides, the CDR3 is TGTGCCAGTAGTATAGCAGTGACAGGGGCGACTGAAGCTTTCTTT.

The genes are TRBV11-2 and TRBJ2-7; 9 nucleotides agree with TRBD1. The CDR3 is 15 residues long. The V gene's germline CDR1 is SGHAT and CDR2 FQNNGV. J lost 4 bases, V lost 1 base, and 5 bases had no gene match. The CDR3 nucleotides are TGTGCCAGCAGCTTAGCGACAGGGGGTAGATACGAGCAGTACTTC. Translation gives CASSLATGGRYEQYF.

The chain carries TRBV7-3 and TRBJ1-3; unclear D gene. V was clipped by 2 bases and J by 0 bases, with 11 bases between them. This CDR3 has 16 residues. Germline values: CDR1 SGHTA, CDR2 FQGTGA. CDR3 amino acids: CASSLSPGISGNTIYF. CDR3 nucleotides: TGTGCCAGCAGCTTATCCCCCGGGATCTCTGGAAACACCATATATTTT.

The chain combines TRBV11-2 with TRBJ2-7; D is uncertain. V lost 1 base and J lost 1, with 8 bases in between. Looked up from germline, CDR1 is SGHAT and CDR2 is FQNNGV. The CDR3 extends over 14 amino acids. The CDR3 is CASSLVSISYEQYF. CDR3 DNA: TGTGCCAGCAGCTTAGTCAGTATATCCTACGAGCAGTACTTC.